The source of this TCR beta chain is a study of blood T cell repertoires in COVID-19. Study-wide background: Samples taken during acute and convalescent COVID-19 were collected in the United States, Italy and Spain. Sample material is recorded as cDNA or gDNA derived from T cells, B-cell-depleted T cells, or PBMCs.

Authors' methods: Counts of nucleated cells, estimated from reference gene primer amplification, were obtained. Produced via immunoSEQ multiplex PCR; TCRdb's table is partial and in-frame only. For V, J and clone size, that table is used; D and trimming come from the DNA. The sample comprises tens of thousands of clones, 65% to 85% of which are singletons, and approximately 3.3% rests with the top ten. Source material: peripheral blood. The TCR sequence derives from a man aged 45-60 years with acute or convalescent COVID-19.

CDR3 nucleotide sequence: TGTGCCAGCATGTACAGTTCGTTACTAGTCTACGAGCAGTACTTC. Translated: CASMYSSLLVYEQYF. This rearrangement joins TRBV2 to TRBJ2-7; D is possibly TRBD2 (5 bases). The CDR3 consists of 15 residues. Germline loops: CDR1 SNHLY, CDR2 FYNNEI. The V gene lost 7 bases and the J gene lost 3 bases, with 19 bases spanning the gap.